This TCR beta chain was captured in a study of T-cell reconstitution after alpha-beta-depleted transplantation in children. This sample's TCRbeta library carried unique molecular identifier barcodes. TCRdb itself ran the PCR reads through MiXCR, one entry per CDR3 protein. The table lists 900,000 or so distinct CDR3 sequences, 15% to 20% of them singletons, with 5% in the top ten. Germline CDR1 MNHNS, CDR2 SASEGT. The CDR3 loop spans 17 amino acids. Trimming removed 1 base from V and 4 bases from J; junction bases left unmatched: 7. This clonotype was counted only a few times. Specimen: PBMCs, mostly from graft donor cells, collected 360 days after TCRalphabeta/CD19-depleted stem cell transplant. The rearrangement uses TRBV6-1 and TRBJ2-3; the match to TRBD2 covers 11 bases. This receptor was taken from a male patient younger than 18 who had a stem cell transplant for acute lymphoblastic leukemia, so the T cells may come from the graft donor. Written as DNA, the CDR3 is TGTGCCAGCAGTGAAGGGGGGACTAGCGGAATCCCAGATACGCAGTATTTT. Amino acids: CASSEGGTSGIPDTQYF.